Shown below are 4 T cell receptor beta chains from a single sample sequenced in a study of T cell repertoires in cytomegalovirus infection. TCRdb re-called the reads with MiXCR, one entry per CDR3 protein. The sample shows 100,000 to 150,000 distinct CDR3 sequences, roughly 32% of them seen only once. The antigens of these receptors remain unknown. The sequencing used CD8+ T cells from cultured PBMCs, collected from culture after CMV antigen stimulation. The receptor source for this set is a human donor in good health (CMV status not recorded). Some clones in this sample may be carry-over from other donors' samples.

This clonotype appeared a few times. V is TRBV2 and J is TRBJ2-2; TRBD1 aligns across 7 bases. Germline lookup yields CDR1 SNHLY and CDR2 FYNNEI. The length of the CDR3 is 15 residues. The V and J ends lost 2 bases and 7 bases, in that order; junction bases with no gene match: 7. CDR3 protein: CASSEWQGEIGELFF. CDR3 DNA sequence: TGTGCCAGCAGTGAATGGCAGGGGGAGATCGGGGAGCTGTTTTTT.

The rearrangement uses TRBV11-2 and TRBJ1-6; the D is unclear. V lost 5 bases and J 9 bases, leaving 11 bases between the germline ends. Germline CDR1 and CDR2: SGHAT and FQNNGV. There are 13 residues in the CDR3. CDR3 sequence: CASSLSESSPLHF. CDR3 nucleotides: TGTGCCAGCAGCCTCTCCGAGAGTTCACCCCTCCACTTT. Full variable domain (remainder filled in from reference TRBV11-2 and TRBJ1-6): EAGVAQSPRYKIIEKRQSVAFWCNPISGHATLYWYQQILGQGPKLLIQFQNNGVVDDSQLPKDRFSAERLKGVDSTLKIQPAKLEDSAVYLCASSLSESSPLHFGNGTRLTVT.

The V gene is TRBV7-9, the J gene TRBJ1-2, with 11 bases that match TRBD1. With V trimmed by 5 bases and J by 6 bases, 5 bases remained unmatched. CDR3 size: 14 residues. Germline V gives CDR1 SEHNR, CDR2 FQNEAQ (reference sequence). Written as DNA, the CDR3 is TGTGCCAGCAGCCAAGGACAGGGGGCTCATGGCTACACCTTC. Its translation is CASSQGQGAHGYTF.

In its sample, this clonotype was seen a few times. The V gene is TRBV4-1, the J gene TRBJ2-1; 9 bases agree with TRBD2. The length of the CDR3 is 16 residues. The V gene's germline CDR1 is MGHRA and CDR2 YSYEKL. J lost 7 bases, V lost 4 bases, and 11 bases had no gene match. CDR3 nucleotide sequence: TGCGCCAGCAGCCCTTGGTGGCGGGGGGGCGAAAATGAGCAGTTCTTC. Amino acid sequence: CASSPWWRGGENEQFF.